The 11 T cell receptor beta chains in this list originate from one sample, sequenced in a study of cytotoxic CD8 clonotypes in ibrutinib-treated CLL. Profiling relied on immunoSEQ multiplex PCR, and the TCRdb table lists in-frame clones only, not all of them. Seen here are about 330,000 clones, over 60% observed once, and the top ten hold roughly 6.3%. The source was PBMCs, collected after 36 months of ibrutinib treatment. All receptors derive from a human donor with chronic lymphocytic leukemia.

There are a few counts of this clone. This chain uses TRBV28 with TRBJ2-3, with TRBD2 matching 11 bases. With V trimmed by 6 bases and J by 5 bases, 4 bases remained unmatched. The CDR3 runs 14 residues. From germline, CDR1 is MDHEN and CDR2 SYDVKM. The CDR3 sequence is CASRLAGEGDTQYF. CDR3 DNA: TGTGCCAGCAGACTAGCGGGAGAGGGAGATACGCAGTATTTT.

This sequence joins TRBV11-3 and TRBJ2-7; D is undetermined. Trimming shortened V by 3 bases and J by 2 bases, and 14 bases separated the two germline ends. CDR3 length: 15 residues. Germline loops: CDR1 SGHNT, CDR2 YENEEA. CDR3 amino acids: CASSFTNSLTYEQYF. Written as DNA, the CDR3 is TGTGCCAGCAGCTTCACGAACAGTTTAACCTACGAGCAGTACTTC.

This clone was detected only a few times. The gene calls are TRBV12-5 and TRBJ2-2, with a possible D match to TRBD2 (7 bases). From germline, CDR1 is LGHNT and CDR2 FRNRAP. The CDR3 sequence is 16 residues long. The ends were cut back, 0 bases at V and 5 bases at J, with 13 bases in the middle. The CDR3 reads CASGLVQGGWTGELFF. For the CDR3, the DNA is TGTGCTAGTGGTTTGGTACAGGGAGGGTGGACCGGGGAGCTGTTTTTT.

The chain is built from TRBV27 and TRBJ2-7, with TRBD2 identical over 10 bases. After removal of 3 bases from V and 6 bases from J, the junction contained 14 bases not matched to a gene. Germline V gene lookup returns CDR1 MNHEY and CDR2 SMNVEV (reference sequence). The CDR3 totals 17 residues. The CDR3 spells CASSLEGMSGRAREQYF. The CDR3 DNA sequence: TGTGCCAGCAGTTTGGAGGGAATGAGCGGGAGGGCACGCGAGCAGTACTTC.

The rearrangement joins TRBV9 to TRBJ2-6; no clear D. This CDR3 has 16 residues. V gave up 8 bases and J gave up 0 bases, with 15 bases separating them. The germline V gene has CDR1 SGDLS and CDR2 YYNGEE. The CDR3 coding sequence is TGTGCCAGAGGCCCAGGCACCGCCTCTGGGGCCAACGTCCTGACTTTC. The encoded protein is CARGPGTASGANVLTF.

The chain carries TRBV4-2 and TRBJ1-5, with D possibly matching TRBD1 (6 bases). The CDR3 covers 15 residues. Trimming stripped 3 bases from V and 4 bases from J, with 13 bases between. Germline V gene lookup returns CDR1 LGHNA and CDR2 YNFKEQ. The CDR3 protein is CASSHSAGQNQPQHF. The CDR3 nucleotides read TGTGCCAGCAGCCATAGCGCCGGACAGAATCAGCCCCAGCATTTT.

The chain combines TRBV4-1 with TRBJ2-1; D uncertain. The V gene lost 4 bases and the J gene lost 7 bases, with 8 bases spanning the gap. The CDR3 is made up of 12 amino acids. CDR1 is MGHRA, CDR2 YSYEKL, per germline. CDR3 in amino acids: CASSPYRNEQFF. The CDR3 nucleotides read TGCGCCAGCAGCCCATATCGGAATGAGCAGTTCTTC.

Only a few counts were recorded for this clone. The chain uses TRBV27 and TRBJ1-2; no definite D call. The CDR3 totals 14 residues. In germline, CDR1 is MNHEY, CDR2 SMNVEV (reference sequence). Trimming stripped 5 bases from V and 5 bases from J, with 15 bases between. This chain's CDR3 is CASSPGRLRYGYTF. CDR3 coding DNA: TGTGCCAGCAGTCCGGGCAGGCTTCGGTATGGCTACACCTTC.

This chain joins TRBV7-8 and TRBJ1-1; tentatively, D is TRBD1 (5 bases). Germline values: CDR1 SGHVS, CDR2 FQNEAQ. The CDR3 is 17 residues long. Trimming cost V 3 bases and J 0 bases, with 17 bases left between them. The CDR3 DNA follows: TGTGCCAGCAGCTTTAGCGCAGGAAGACAGATGAACACTGAAGCTTTCTTT. Translated: CASSFSAGRQMNTEAFF.

The V and J genes are TRBV5-1 and TRBJ1-4; D perhaps matches TRBD1 (5 bases). Trimming removed 4 bases from V and 8 bases from J, with 21 bases in between. This CDR3 has 16 residues. From germline, CDR1 is SGHRS and CDR2 YFSETQ. The CDR3 reads CASSPDPGGIGEKLFF. The DNA of the CDR3 is TGCGCCAGCAGCCCGGACCCGGGGGGAATAGGGGAAAAACTGTTTTTT.

The rearrangement links TRBV28 to TRBJ2-1; 13 nucleotides align to TRBD2. The germline V gene has CDR1 MDHEN and CDR2 SYDVKM. The V gene end was trimmed by 3 bases and the J gene end by 10 bases; junction bases not matched to a gene: 6. CDR3 size: 15 residues. The CDR3 reads CASSFWTSGREEQFF. For the CDR3, the DNA is TGTGCCAGCAGTTTCTGGACTAGCGGGAGAGAAGAGCAGTTCTTC. The full variable domain, in which reference TRBV28 and TRBJ2-1 provide the parts outside the CDR3, is DVKVTQSSRYLVKRTGEKVFLECVQDMDHENMFWYRQDPGLGLRLIYFSYDVKMKEKGDIPEGYSVSREKKERFSLILESASTNQTSMYLCASSFWTSGREEQFFGPGTRLTVL.